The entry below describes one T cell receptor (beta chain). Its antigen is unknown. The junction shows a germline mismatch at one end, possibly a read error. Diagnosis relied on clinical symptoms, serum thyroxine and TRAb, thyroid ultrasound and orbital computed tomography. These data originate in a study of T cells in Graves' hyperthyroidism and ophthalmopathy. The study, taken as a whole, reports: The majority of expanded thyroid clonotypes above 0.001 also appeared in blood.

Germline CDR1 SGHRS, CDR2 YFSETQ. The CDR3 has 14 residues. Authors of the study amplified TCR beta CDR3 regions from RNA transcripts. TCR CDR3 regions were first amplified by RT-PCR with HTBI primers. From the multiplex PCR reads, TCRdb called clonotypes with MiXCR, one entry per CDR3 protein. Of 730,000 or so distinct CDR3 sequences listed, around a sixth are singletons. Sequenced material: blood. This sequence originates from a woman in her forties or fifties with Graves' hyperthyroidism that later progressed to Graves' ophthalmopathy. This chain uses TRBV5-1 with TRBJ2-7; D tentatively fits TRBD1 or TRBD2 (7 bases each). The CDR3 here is CATSTKQGRGEQYF. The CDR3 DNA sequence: TGTGCCACCAGCACTAAACAGGGGAGGGGCGAGCAGTACTTC.